The 27 T cell receptor beta chains reported below all come from one sample, sequenced in a study of blood T cells in healthy people across ages. The use of a sample-barcoded 5' primer and a J-beta primer mix characterized a second PCR of about 6 to 11 cycles. TCRdb itself ran the 5' RACE reads through MiXCR, one entry per CDR3 protein. The sample contains about a million distinct CDR3 sequences, 35% to 40% of which appear only once. The sequencing input was blood. The receptors derive from a man between 18 and 29 years old in good health.

This clonotype was found once. The chain is built from TRBV27 and TRBJ2-1, with D possibly matching TRBD2 (6 bases). V was shortened by 0 bases and J by 7 bases, with 16 bases between the two germline ends. The germline V gene encodes CDR1 MNHEY and CDR2 SMNVEV (reference sequence). CDR3 size: 16 residues. This chain's CDR3 is CASSLSPTTSENEQFF. For the CDR3, the DNA is TGTGCCAGCAGTTTATCTCCAACGACTAGTGAAAATGAGCAGTTCTTC.

The genes are TRBV28 and TRBJ2-4, with 9 nucleotides matching TRBD1. CDR3 size: 19 residues. Per the germline V gene, CDR1 is MDHEN and CDR2 is SYDVKM. Germline trimming cut 4 bases from V and 0 bases from J; bases unmatched to any gene: 13. CDR3 sequence: CASSSIGQGTPLAKNIQYF. The DNA for the CDR3 is TGTGCCAGCAGTTCAATCGGACAGGGGACCCCTTTAGCCAAAAACATTCAGTACTTC. Full variable domain (missing parts from reference TRBV28 and TRBJ2-4): DVKVTQSSRYLVKRTGEKVFLECVQDMDHENMFWYRQDPGLGLRLIYFSYDVKMKEKGDIPEGYSVSREKKERFSLILESASTNQTSMYLCASSSIGQGTPLAKNIQYFGAGTRLSVL.

This clonotype was recorded many times. The chain joins TRBV7-6 to TRBJ2-1; 8 bases align to TRBD1. The CDR3 has 14 residues. The germline V gene encodes CDR1 SGHVS and CDR2 FNYEAQ. V shed 5 bases and J 6 bases; nucleotides not matched to a gene: 6. The CDR3 DNA sequence: TGTGCCAGCAGCCACGACAGGGGTCGCAATGAGCAGTTCTTC. Its translation is CASSHDRGRNEQFF.

This clonotype was picked up a small number of times. The chain joins TRBV20-1 to TRBJ2-5, with TRBD1 matching 8 bases. The CDR3 consists of 15 residues. The ends lost 2 bases at V and 11 bases at J; junction bases unmatched: 16. In germline, CDR1 is DFQATT, CDR2 SNEGSKA (reference sequence). The chain's CDR3 is CSARSPQGDRGKQYF. The CDR3 DNA reads TGCAGTGCTAGATCCCCTCAGGGAGACAGGGGCAAGCAGTACTTC.

The gene calls are TRBV14 and TRBJ2-5; D perhaps matches TRBD1 (6 bases). The germline V gene encodes CDR1 SGHDN and CDR2 FVKESK. The CDR3 runs 13 residues. V lost 0 bases to trimming and J lost 12 bases, with 14 bases between them. The CDR3: CASSQDRGQLEYF. DNA for the CDR3: TGTGCCAGCAGCCAAGATAGAGGACAGCTTGAGTACTTC.

This clonotype was seen more than once but under ten times. V is TRBV4-1 and J is TRBJ1-1; 7 nucleotides match TRBD1. CDR1 is MGHRA, CDR2 YSYEKL, per germline. V dropped 4 bases and J dropped 2; count of bases not matched to a gene: 7. The length of the CDR3 is 15 residues. The CDR3 DNA reads TGCGCCAGCAGCCTAGAGACAGGGAGTAACACTGAAGCTTTCTTT. Its protein product is CASSLETGSNTEAFF.

A few counts support this clonotype. The V and J genes are TRBV6-2 or TRBV6-3 and TRBJ2-3, with a tentative D call TRBD2 (5 bases). Germline V gene sequence: CDR1 MNHEY, CDR2 SVGEGT. V lost 6 bases, J lost 7 bases, and 11 bases lay in between. This CDR3 spans 12 amino acids. The CDR3 DNA is TGTGCCAGCAGACCCCGAGGGTATACGCAGTATTTT. Translation gives CASRPRGYTQYF.

The chain links TRBV20-1 to TRBJ1-1, with a weak D call TRBD1 (6 bases). Germline CDR1 reads DFQATT; CDR2 reads SNEGSKA (reference sequence). This CDR3 spans 14 amino acids. Trimming took 1 base from V and 2 from J, leaving 11 bases between them. CDR3 residues: CSARVGGQNTEAFF. The CDR3 nucleotides are TGCAGTGCTAGAGTGGGGGGGCAAAACACTGAAGCTTTCTTT.

This clonotype was recorded a few times. The chain links TRBV4-3 to TRBJ2-3; D is undetermined. CDR1 LGHNA and CDR2 YSLEER come from the germline V gene. V was cut by 1 base and J by 2 bases, with 7 bases left in between. CDR3 length: 14 amino acids. The CDR3 DNA reads as TGCGCCAGCAGCCAAGGGGCACACACAGATACGCAGTATTTT. Protein: CASSQGAHTDTQYF.

The J gene is TRBJ1-1, the V gene TRBV6-2 or TRBV6-3; D perhaps matches TRBD1 (5 bases). V gave up 5 bases and J gave up 8 bases, with 12 bases separating them. The CDR3 runs to 12 residues. Per the germline V gene, CDR1 is MNHEY and CDR2 is SVGEGT. The CDR3 nucleotides read TGTGCCAGCAGTACCCAAAACAGGGAAGCTTTCTTT. Its protein product is CASSTQNREAFF.

V usage is TRBV7-9 and J usage is TRBJ1-2; the D gene is possibly TRBD1 (5 bases). This CDR3 is 14 amino acids long. Germline loops: CDR1 SEHNR, CDR2 FQNEAQ (reference sequence). Trimming stripped 3 bases from V and 1 base from J, with 9 bases between. CDR3 sequence: CASSFAGINYGYTF. CDR3 in DNA: TGTGCCAGCAGCTTCGCAGGGATTAACTATGGCTACACCTTC.

The count of this clonotype is one. The germline gene is not matched at one end of the junction; a read error may be the cause. The chain recombines TRBV15 with TRBJ2-3; D possibly corresponds to TRBD2 (5 bases). CDR1 LNHNV and CDR2 YYDKDF come from the germline V gene (reference sequence). CDR3 length equals 15 residues. CDR3 region: CATSRDRASTETQYF. In DNA, the CDR3 is TGTGCCACCAGCAGAGACCGAGCTAGCACAGAGACGCAGTATTTT.

A few counts support this clonotype. The gene calls are TRBV29-1 and TRBJ2-5; no definite D call. The germline V and J ends were trimmed by 3 bases and 2 bases, with 4 bases remaining between them. Germline CDR1 reads SQVTM; CDR2 reads ANQGSEA. This CDR3 spans 11 amino acids. CDR3 nucleotide sequence: TGCAGCGTTGATAGGCAAGAGACCCAGTACTTC. This encodes CSVDRQETQYF.

The chain couples TRBV20-1 to TRBJ1-2; TRBD1 is a possible D gene (5 bases). Per germline, CDR1 DFQATT and CDR2 SNEGSKA (reference sequence). CDR3 length: 12 amino acids. V lost 8 bases to trimming and J lost 4 bases, with 14 bases between them. CDR3: CSQDPGLYGYTF. The CDR3 DNA sequence: TGCAGTCAGGATCCAGGGCTCTATGGCTACACCTTC.

Only a few counts were recorded for this clonotype. This rearrangement joins TRBV9 to TRBJ2-3, with a weak D call TRBD2 (5 bases). The CDR3 covers 14 residues. V lost 5 bases to trimming and J lost 2 bases, with 12 bases between them. The germline CDR1 and CDR2 sequences are SGDLS and YYNGEE. Written as DNA, the CDR3 is TGTGCCAGCAGTGGGAGAGTTTCCACAGATACGCAGTATTTT. This sequence encodes CASSGRVSTDTQYF.

The chain uses TRBV20-1 and TRBJ2-5; TRBD2 might be the D (5 bases). The V and J ends lost 1 base and 5 bases respectively, with 14 bases between them. Germline V gives CDR1 DFQATT, CDR2 SNEGSKA (reference sequence). The CDR3 extends over 14 amino acids. As DNA, the CDR3 is TGCAGTGCTAGAGGAGTTGGGGAGTGGGAGACCCAGTACTTC. This translates into CSARGVGEWETQYF.

The chain recombines TRBV12-3 or TRBV12-4 with TRBJ1-1; no clear D gene. CDR3 size: 12 residues. V was cut by 0 bases and J by 8 bases, with 7 bases left in between. The CDR3 here is CASSLALGEAFF. In DNA, the CDR3 is TGTGCCAGCAGTTTAGCGCTCGGGGAAGCTTTCTTT.

This clonotype was detected a few times. V is TRBV20-1 and J is TRBJ2-4; D might be TRBD2 (5 bases). The DNA end favors TRBJ2-7, so the J call may be wrong. Germline CDR1 and CDR2: DFQATT and SNEGSKA (reference sequence). The CDR3 runs to 16 residues. The CDR3 bases are TGCAGTGCTAGAGATAGTTCGAGGGCGGCCCACTACGAGCAGTACTTC. It is translated as CSARDSSRAAHYEQYF.

CDR3 sequence (DNA): TGTGCCAGCAGCACGACTAGCGGGGGGGCATACGAGCAGTACTTC. This sequence encodes CASSTTSGGAYEQYF. The rearrangement links TRBV7-2 to TRBJ2-7; 14 positions agree with TRBD2. The germline V gene has CDR1 SGHTA and CDR2 FQGNSA. This CDR3 has 15 residues. J gave up 4 bases and V 5 bases, and 4 bases lay outside the gene matches. Variable domain in full (rest from reference TRBV7-2 and TRBJ2-7): GAGVSQSPSNKVTEKGKDVELRCDPISGHTALYWYRQSLGQGLEFLIYFQGNSAPDKSGLPSDRFSAERTGGSVSTLTIQRTQQEDSAVYLCASSTTSGGAYEQYFGPGTRLTVT.

The chain joins TRBV12-3 or TRBV12-4 to TRBJ2-3; possibly TRBD2 for D (5 bases). V gave up 4 bases and J gave up 2 bases, with 22 bases separating them. The CDR3 runs 18 residues. The CDR3 sequence: CASSSRGIRSGITDTQYF. The CDR3 DNA sequence: TGTGCCAGCAGTTCCCGGGGTATTAGGTCGGGCATCACAGATACGCAGTATTTT.

This clonotype showed up just a few times. The J gene is TRBJ2-5, the V gene TRBV12-3 or TRBV12-4; the D gene is possibly TRBD1 (6 bases). The V end lost 2 bases, the J end lost 2 bases, and 15 bases lay between the germline ends. The CDR3 totals 16 residues. The CDR3 spells CASSLRSRGGQETQYF. CDR3 in DNA: TGTGCCAGCAGTTTAAGGAGCAGGGGCGGTCAAGAGACCCAGTACTTC.

This clonotype has only a few counts. The rearrangement uses TRBV4-3 and TRBJ1-1, with D maybe TRBD1 (6 bases). The germline V and J ends were trimmed by 2 bases and 7 bases, with 11 bases remaining between them. The V gene's germline CDR1 is LGHNA and CDR2 YSLEER. The CDR3 length is 13 residues. CDR3 region: CASSQKQGFEAFF. The CDR3, as DNA: TGCGCCAGCAGCCAAAAACAGGGTTTTGAAGCTTTCTTT.

The chain joins TRBV13 to TRBJ2-4, with 8 bases that match TRBD2. Germline trimming cut 4 bases from V and 2 bases from J; bases unmatched to any gene: 4. The CDR3 extends over 15 amino acids. CDR1 is PRHDT, CDR2 FYEKMQ, per germline (reference sequence). CDR3 sequence reads: CASSSGGAPKNIQYF. CDR3 DNA: TGTGCCAGCAGCTCGGGGGGGGCCCCCAAAAACATTCAGTACTTC.

In its sample, this clonotype was seen a few times. This sequence joins TRBV6-6 and TRBJ2-1, with D possibly called TRBD1 or TRBD2 (5 bases each). The V end lost 4 bases, the J end lost 13 bases, and 17 bases lay between the germline ends. The germline gives CDR1 MNHNY, CDR2 SVGAGI (reference sequence). The CDR3 contains 13 residues. The CDR3 sequence is CASSSLRGKEQFF. CDR3 coding DNA: TGTGCCAGCAGTTCTCTGAGGGGAAAGGAACAGTTCTTC.

The chain employs TRBV5-1 and TRBJ2-5, with TRBD1 as a possible D gene (5 bases). The germline V and J ends were trimmed by 0 bases and 2 bases, with 11 bases remaining between them. The CDR3 has 15 residues. Germline CDR1 is SGHRS and CDR2 is YFSETQ. CDR3 sequence: CASSLVPGQQETQYF. The CDR3 nucleotides are TGCGCCAGCAGCTTGGTTCCAGGGCAACAAGAGACCCAGTACTTC.

This chain joins TRBV6-2 or TRBV6-3 and TRBJ2-1; D gene unclear. The CDR3 has 12 residues. V was clipped by 5 bases and J by 11 bases, with 13 bases between them. Germline lookup yields CDR1 MNHEY and CDR2 SVGEGT. CDR3 sequence reads: CASSPAEAKQFF. The CDR3 DNA reads as TGTGCCAGCAGTCCCGCTGAAGCGAAGCAGTTCTTC.

This sequence joins TRBV4-3 and TRBJ2-1; D is ambiguous. This CDR3 region has 13 residues. Deletions cut 4 bases from V and 9 bases from J, with 13 bases between. Germline assignment: CDR1 LGHNA and CDR2 YSLEER. The DNA of the CDR3 is TGCGCCAGCAGCCCAACCTCCACCTTTGAGCAGTTCTTC. It translates to CASSPTSTFEQFF.